Sequencing of this T cell receptor beta chain was carried out in a study of T-cell reconstitution after alpha-beta-depleted transplantation in children. Using unique molecular identifiers, the investigators prepared the TCRbeta library. In TCRdb, the PCR reads were re-called with MiXCR into one record per CDR3 protein. The table shows a few hundred thousand distinct CDR3 sequences, with 15% to 20% occurring only once. The ends were cut back, 4 bases at V and 0 bases at J, with 23 bases in the middle. This CDR3 region has 19 residues. CDR1 SGDLS and CDR2 YYNGEE come from the germline V gene. This clonotype was obtained from a human donor who donated a stem cell graft to a child with acute lymphoblastic leukemia. Sequenced material: PBMCs from the stem cell graft donor, taken from the stem cell graft. This chain connects TRBV9 to TRBJ2-4, with D perhaps TRBD2 (5 bases). Here the CDR3 reads CASSPRTSEGIRAKNIQYF. The CDR3 DNA sequence: TGTGCCAGCAGCCCCCGGACGTCTGAGGGCATTCGAGCCAAAAACATTCAGTACTTC.